Presented here are 7 T cell receptor beta chains from one specimen sequenced in a study of CD8 T cells in ankylosing spondylitis (dated by TCRdb to the late 2010s). Preparation of the library involved 5' RACE. The run used an Illumina HiSeq 2500. TCRdb passed the public sequencing reads through fastp at Q25 and MiXCR, retaining productive beta sequences. Rows with one shared CDR3 protein collapse into an entry with the most common genes and DNA. The sample records 150,000 to 200,000 distinct CDR3 sequences, more than 9% of which are singletons. Clones ranked in the top ten supply 25% to 35% of the sample. What was sequenced was blood, either unsorted or a sorted T cell fraction (not recorded which). These receptor sequences come from a male donor with ankylosing spondylitis or in good health (not recorded which).

The table lists this clonotype with a few counts. The chain links TRBV5-1 to TRBJ2-5, with D perhaps matching TRBD2 (6 bases). The CDR3 contains 14 residues. Trimming cost V 4 bases and J 0 bases, with 10 bases left between them. The germline V gene has CDR1 SGHRS and CDR2 YFSETQ. The CDR3 nucleotides read TGCGCCAGCAGCCCCGGACTAAACCAAGAGACCCAGTACTTC. It translates to CASSPGLNQETQYF.

In this sample, this clonotype turned up once. This clone may be a read error of a much larger clone one base away. The chain is built from TRBV12-3 or TRBV12-4 and TRBJ1-2, with D possibly TRBD1 on 5 matching bases. V dropped 10 bases and J dropped 8 bases, with 26 bases sitting between them. The CDR3 length is 15 residues. CDR3 bases: TGTGCCACCAGCCACAAGAGGGGCTCCGTTGTGGGCTACACCTTC. Protein: CATSHKRGSVVGYTF.

This clonotype was observed a few times. The genes are TRBV24-1 and TRBJ2-2; D is uncertain. Trimming removed 3 bases at V and 6 bases at J, with 22 bases between. Germline lookup yields CDR1 KGHDR and CDR2 SFDVKD. The CDR3 totals 18 residues. The CDR3 loop is CATSDASIPGPVAGELFF. DNA for the CDR3: TGTGCCACCAGTGATGCGTCCATTCCAGGCCCCGTTGCCGGGGAGCTGTTTTTT.

This clonotype was counted between two and nine times. The chain recombines TRBV5-1 with TRBJ1-1, with D possibly matching TRBD1 (6 bases). V was trimmed by 3 bases and J by 1 base, leaving 10 bases between them. The CDR3 runs to 14 residues. The germline gives CDR1 SGHRS, CDR2 YFSETQ. The CDR3, as DNA: TGCGCCAGCAGCTCGGGACACTCGAACACTGAAGCTTTCTTT. The encoded protein is CASSSGHSNTEAFF.

V is TRBV29-1 and J is TRBJ1-1; D is ambiguous. The germline V gene has CDR1 SQVTM and CDR2 ANQGSEA. The CDR3 loop spans 13 amino acids. The germline V and J ends were trimmed by 0 bases and 2 bases, with 7 bases remaining between them. In DNA, the CDR3 is TGCAGCGTTGAAGATTGGGCCAACACTGAAGCTTTCTTT. Translation: CSVEDWANTEAFF.

This clonotype was counted many times. The rearrangement links TRBV5-1 to TRBJ2-3; the match to TRBD1 covers 8 bases. Germline assignment: CDR1 SGHRS and CDR2 YFSETQ. The CDR3 covers 14 residues. The J segment lost 2 bases and the V segment lost 4 bases, leaving 3 bases of the junction unmatched. In nucleotides, the CDR3 is TGCGCCAGCAGCCCGACAGGGGTCACAGATACGCAGTATTTT. Translated: CASSPTGVTDTQYF.

This clonotype showed up many times. As the CDR3 is not closed by the conserved phenylalanine or tryptophan, this likely results from a read error. The limits of the CDR3 on the DNA are not certain, so only TCRdb's listed CDR3 is given. The chain recombines TRBV29-1 with TRBJ1-2. The germline gives CDR1 SQVTM, CDR2 ANQGSEA. Including both end residues, the CDR3 is 9 amino acids long. The chain's CDR3 is CSVGAGSFI.